The rows below give T cell receptor beta chains drawn from one sample of a study of blood T cell repertoires in COVID-19. The data were produced by immunoSEQ multiplex PCR, yet TCRdb's version contains in-frame clones alone and is incomplete. There are about 100,000 clones in the sample; 69% occur only once, and less than 6.5% lies in the top ten. The sample comprised peripheral blood. The receptors shown here come from a man older than 75 with acute or convalescent COVID-19. The CDR3 runs from the conserved cysteine through the conserved F or W. Fields, in order: clone size, V gene, J gene, D gene, CDR3 protein, CDR3 DNA. D genes are given only for firm matches. Size values are once, few and many counts, or a class for expanded clones, and some rows have none.

abundance: few
v_gene: TRBV27
j_gene: TRBJ1-2
d_gene: -
CDR3aa: CASSPLSHYGYTF
CDR3nt: TGTGCCAGCAGTCCCCTATCCCACTATGGCTACACCTTC

abundance: -
v_gene: TRBV7-9
j_gene: TRBJ2-2
d_gene: TRBD2
CDR3aa: CASSLTSVANTGELFF
CDR3nt: TGTGCCAGCAGCTTGACTAGCGTTGCGAACACCGGGGAGCTGTTTTTT

abundance: -
v_gene: TRBV5-4
j_gene: TRBJ2-3
d_gene: TRBD1
CDR3aa: CASSRDSTTDTQYF
CDR3nt: TGTGCCAGCAGCCGGGACAGTACCACAGATACGCAGTATTTT

abundance: -
v_gene: TRBV9
j_gene: TRBJ1-2
d_gene: TRBD1
CDR3aa: CASSDSGTGWGYTF
CDR3nt: TGTGCCAGCAGCGACAGCGGGACAGGCTGGGGCTACACCTTC

abundance: few
v_gene: TRBV27
j_gene: TRBJ2-2
d_gene: TRBD2
CDR3aa: CASSGTSGSLSTGELFF
CDR3nt: TGTGCCAGCAGTGGGACTAGCGGGAGTCTTAGCACCGGGGAGCTGTTTTTT

abundance: -
v_gene: TRBV18
j_gene: TRBJ1-3
d_gene: TRBD1
CDR3aa: CASSPTGTGSIGNTIYF
CDR3nt: TGTGCCAGCTCACCTACCGGGACAGGCTCTATTGGAAACACCATATATTTT

abundance: -
v_gene: TRBV5-1
j_gene: TRBJ1-3
d_gene: -
CDR3aa: CASSSDGRGSGNTIYF
CDR3nt: TGCGCCAGCAGCTCCGACGGTCGGGGATCTGGAAACACCATATATTTT

abundance: -
v_gene: TRBV6-5
j_gene: TRBJ2-7
d_gene: -
CDR3aa: CASGLATGREQYF
CDR3nt: TGTGCCAGCGGACTTGCGACCGGGCGAGAGCAGTACTTC

abundance: -
v_gene: TRBV6-5
j_gene: TRBJ2-7
d_gene: -
CDR3aa: CASRQSSYEQYF
CDR3nt: TGTGCCAGCAGACAGAGCTCCTACGAGCAGTACTTC

abundance: -
v_gene: TRBV5-4
j_gene: TRBJ2-3
d_gene: -
CDR3aa: CASSLVLAAGTDTQYF
CDR3nt: TGTGCCAGCAGCCTCGTCCTCGCAGCGGGCACAGATACGCAGTATTTT

abundance: few
v_gene: TRBV7-2
j_gene: TRBJ2-5
d_gene: TRBD1
CDR3aa: CASTPGWDRGMETQYF
CDR3nt: TGTGCCAGCACCCCAGGCTGGGACAGGGGGATGGAGACCCAGTACTTC

abundance: -
v_gene: TRBV4-2
j_gene: TRBJ1-4
d_gene: TRBD1
CDR3aa: CASSRQGATNEKLFF
CDR3nt: TGTGCCAGCAGCCGACAGGGGGCAACTAATGAAAAACTGTTTTTT

abundance: -
v_gene: TRBV18
j_gene: TRBJ2-2
d_gene: -
CDR3aa: CASRRESNTGELFF
CDR3nt: TGTGCCAGCAGACGGGAGTCTAACACCGGGGAGCTGTTTTTT

abundance: -
v_gene: TRBV12-2
j_gene: TRBJ1-2
d_gene: -
CDR3aa: CASRFADRVESGYTF
CDR3nt: TGTGCAAGTCGCTTTGCCGACAGGGTCGAGTCTGGCTACACCTTC

abundance: -
v_gene: TRBV5-1
j_gene: TRBJ2-3
d_gene: -
CDR3aa: CASSLGQSTDTQYF
CDR3nt: TGCGCCAGCAGCCTAGGACAGAGCACAGATACGCAGTATTTT

abundance: -
v_gene: TRBV30
j_gene: TRBJ2-4
d_gene: TRBD2
CDR3aa: CAWSYRRGGKNIQYF
CDR3nt: TGTGCCTGGAGTTATAGGAGGGGAGGGAAAAACATTCAGTACTTC

abundance: -
v_gene: TRBV10-3
j_gene: TRBJ1-5
d_gene: -
CDR3aa: CAISEMAVSNQPQHF
CDR3nt: TGTGCCATCAGTGAAATGGCGGTTAGCAATCAGCCCCAGCATTTT

abundance: -
v_gene: TRBV7-2
j_gene: TRBJ2-3
d_gene: TRBD2
CDR3aa: CASSSALAGVYLDTQYF
CDR3nt: TGTGCCAGCAGCTCAGCACTAGCGGGAGTATATTTAGATACGCAGTATTTT

abundance: -
v_gene: TRBV2
j_gene: TRBJ2-7
d_gene: -
CDR3aa: CAGHTSSYEQYF
CDR3nt: TGTGCCGGCCATACTAGCTCCTACGAGCAGTACTTC

abundance: -
v_gene: TRBV28
j_gene: TRBJ2-7
d_gene: TRBD1
CDR3aa: CASNSGGPFLEQYF
CDR3nt: TGTGCCAGCAATTCAGGGGGCCCGTTTCTCGAGCAGTACTTC

abundance: -
v_gene: TRBV7-8
j_gene: TRBJ2-3
d_gene: TRBD2
CDR3aa: CASCTRLGAGGIDTQYF
CDR3nt: TGTGCCAGCTGTACAAGGTTAGGAGCGGGAGGTATCGATACGCAGTATTTT

abundance: once
v_gene: TRBV28
j_gene: TRBJ2-7
d_gene: -
CDR3aa: CASYTTGVSEQYF
CDR3nt: TGTGCCAGCTACACGACGGGGGTTAGCGAGCAGTACTTC

abundance: -
v_gene: TRBV2
j_gene: TRBJ2-1
d_gene: TRBD1
CDR3aa: CASTGLVGDRTTDEQFF
CDR3nt: TGTGCCAGCACGGGTCTAGTAGGGGACAGAACTACGGATGAGCAGTTCTTC